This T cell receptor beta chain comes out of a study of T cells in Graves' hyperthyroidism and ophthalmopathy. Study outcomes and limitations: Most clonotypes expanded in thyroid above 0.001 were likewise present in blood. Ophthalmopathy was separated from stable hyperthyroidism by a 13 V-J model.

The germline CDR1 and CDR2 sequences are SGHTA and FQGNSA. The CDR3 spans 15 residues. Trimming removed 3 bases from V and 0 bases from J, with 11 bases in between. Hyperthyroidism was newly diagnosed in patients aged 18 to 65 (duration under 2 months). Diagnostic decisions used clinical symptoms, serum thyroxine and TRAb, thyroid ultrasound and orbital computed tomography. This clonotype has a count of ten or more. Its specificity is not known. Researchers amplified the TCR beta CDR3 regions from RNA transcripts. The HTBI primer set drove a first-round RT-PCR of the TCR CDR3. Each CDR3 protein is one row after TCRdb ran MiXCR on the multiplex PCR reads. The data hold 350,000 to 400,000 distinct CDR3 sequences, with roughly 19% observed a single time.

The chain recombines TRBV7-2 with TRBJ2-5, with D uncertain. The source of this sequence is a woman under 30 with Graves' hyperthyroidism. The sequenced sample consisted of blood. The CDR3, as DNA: TGTGCCAGCAGCTTCCCCCTACGGGACCAAGAGACCCAGTACTTC. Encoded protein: CASSFPLRDQETQYF. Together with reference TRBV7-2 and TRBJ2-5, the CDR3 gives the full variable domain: GAGVSQSPSNKVTEKGKDVELRCDPISGHTALYWYRQSLGQGLEFLIYFQGNSAPDKSGLPSDRFSAERTGGSVSTLTIQRTQQEDSAVYLCASSFPLRDQETQYFGPGTRLLVL.